This TCR beta chain came from a study of cytomegalovirus exposure and HLA in healthy donors (dated by TCRdb to the late 2010s). General notes on the study: In an earlier analysis of approximately 500 of the donors, around 290 Gb of sequence data and some 120 million unique TCR beta sequences from about 180 million T cells were reported. An early release that covered fewer than 750 HLA-typed donors contained about 300 gigabases of sequencing data and roughly 84 million unique TCR sequences. The genetic ancestry cluster associated with self-reported Caucasian donors included around 76% of the 300 to 450 genotyped donors. The aim of the study was to test whether cataloging public T cell receptors could identify signatures of past pathogen exposure. Using immunosequencing, the study profiled T cell repertoires from around 670 subjects and related those repertoires to cytomegalovirus serostatus. In addition to the first cohort of hundreds of subjects, a separate validation cohort of approximately 120 different subjects was used. To predict cytomegalovirus infection status, the study brought together high-throughput TCR immunosequencing, statistical association of individual TCRs with disease status, and machine learning. To study patterns of TCR occurrence, a later analysis re-analyzed previously published TCR beta repertoires from under 750 donors and added high-resolution HLA genotyping. Rather than drawing on any new phenotypic data, the later analysis identified candidate immune exposures from TCR beta sequences and the way those sequences occurred across donors. An earlier analysis of 587 of the donors used high-throughput TCR beta sequencing to judge whether each TCR beta V gene segment behaved as functional or pseudogenic. Donor age, sex, ethnicity and CMV serostatus were compiled together with the repertoire data. Genome-wide SNP genotypes for about 65% of the 666 donors were used in a later genetic analysis, which treated that subset as a discovery cohort. Every repertoire in the discovery cohort had been generated on one and the same sequencing platform. Class I and class II HLA loci were covered by the typing at four-digit resolution. The number of typed donors differed by locus: about 620-640 for A, B, C, DRB1 and DQB1; approximately 520 for DQA1; 606 for DPA1; and 400 to 480 for DPB1. Several DR-DQ haplotypes were handled as single units for association and clustering, since linkage in the cohort was strong. Among some 410 genotyped donors of the cohort, an average of approximately 240,000 unique TCR beta nucleotide sequences was sequenced per donor, of which 15% to 20% were non-productive.

Beyond this particular receptor, the publication reports: A few of the identified cytomegalovirus-associated TCR beta chains were confirmed in vitro to be specific for cytomegalovirus antigens. Some IMGT-functional V segments, including TRBV6-2 and TRBV6-3, could not be told apart with the 87-base-pair reads, so those segments were excluded. A further reported finding was that TCR beta sequences accurately predicted the HLA-A and HLA-B alleles for most subjects in the first cohort. Assigning TCR associations to individual alleles was difficult when HLA alleles, especially DR and DQ, strongly co-occurred. The authors suggested that the approach could potentially be generalized to other disease states and immunological phenotypes. According to a later genetic analysis, donors in an Asian-associated ancestry cluster had fewer N-insertions in productive TCRs than the approximately 700-donor mean. For the cohort, immune exposure information was limited to CMV serostatus. The presence/absence analyses assumed that sequencing depth was roughly uniform across donors, and that assumption may not be true. A later analysis reported that several top co-occurrence clusters appeared linked to parvovirus B19, influenza, CMV and Epstein-Barr virus. In a later genetic analysis, a missense DCLRE1C variant was associated with V-gene and J-gene trimming of TCR beta chains, and the association was replicated in an independent cohort. Specific HLA alleles were associated with 15,000 to 20,000 TCR beta sequences at a false discovery rate of 0.05 in a later analysis. In an earlier analysis of some 540 of the donors, most TCR beta V segments appeared in productive rearrangements about 87% or about 30% of the time, broadly matching IMGT annotations. A cluster of highly shared sequence variants was judged likely to be a technical artifact of the sequencing pipeline. Linkage disequilibrium might explain the correlated functional status among segregating V segments, but an unknown experimental factor could not be excluded. The classifier was reported to diagnose cytomegalovirus status with high specificity and sensitivity in both the original cohort and the validation cohort. A total of about 150 TCR beta chains were listed by the study as associated with cytomegalovirus. According to a later analysis, most CMV-associated TCR beta chains appeared to be HLA-restricted, and the HLA associations seemed to be driven largely by CMV exposure. Because counts were too low, approximately 15 rarely observed V segments, including chromosome 9 orphons, were excluded from the earlier analysis of 500 to 700 of the donors. HLA typing was unavailable for some donors at each locus, so association tests used only the typed subset. Most TCR sequences were seen in very few donors, while some public TCRs were found in many individuals. The cohort was sequenced for TCR beta chains only, and without alpha or paired-chain data the features that could be detected were limited. In a later analysis, HLA-associated TCR beta chains showed more clonal expansion and lower generation probabilities than non-associated chains that were equally common. According to a later analysis, TCR association rates differed among HLA loci, with DRB1 alleles showing the most associated TCRs and HLA-C alleles showing the fewest.

The library was produced with the immunoSEQ multiplex PCR assay. For the multiplex PCR, a mixture combining 60 forward primers for TCR Vbeta segments and 13 reverse primers for TCR Jbeta segments was used. A multiplex PCR assay on genomic DNA amplified the CDR3 region of rearranged TCR beta genes. The amplified TCR beta libraries were sequenced on the Illumina HiSeq System as 87-base-pair reads. The authors processed their data as follows. A later analysis counted approximately 74 million unique TCR beta chains across the 550 to 750 repertoires, and roughly 9.9 million of these chains were shared by at least two donors. A nearest-neighbor algorithm error-corrected the raw reads and collapsed the reads into unique sequences, merging closely related sequences to remove PCR and sequencing errors. Alignment of CDR3 sequences to IMGT reference sequences was used to assign V, D and J gene segments. For a sequence to be retained, at least a six-nucleotide match to both a V gene segment and a J gene segment was required. Rearrangements were called productive when the CDR3 lacked stop codons and stayed in frame with V and J; all others were non-productive. Following IMGT convention, CDR3 was defined as the stretch from the second conserved V-encoded cysteine up to the conserved J-encoded phenylalanine. In an earlier analysis of more than 550 of the donors, sequences lacking an unambiguous match to a single V gene segment were excluded. In an earlier analysis of 587 of the donors, V segments were called functional above 56.7% productive rearrangements and were called segregating when the between-donor standard deviation exceeded 5%. A statistical classification framework was developed to diagnose cytomegalovirus status using the catalog of TCR beta chain sequences. In a later analysis, V and J genes were assigned by comparing TCR nucleotide sequences against IMGT/GENE-DB human TR gene sequences. The TCRdist pipeline was used in a later analysis to assign CDR3 sequences and most-parsimonious VDJ recombination scenarios. In a later analysis, each TCR beta chain was defined by its CDR3 amino acid sequence together with its V-gene family, and reads without a unique V-gene family were excluded. To address suspected cross-contamination and a sequencing artifact, a later analysis removed approximately 590 highly shared, low-generation-probability nucleotide sequences. For each public chain, a later analysis derived a clonal expansion index from normalized ranks of inferred template counts within each repertoire. In a later analysis, generation probabilities were computed with a VDJ recombination model fitted to out-of-frame rearrangements, and the resulting probabilities were checked against IGoR. A later analysis scored TCR-TCR, TCR-HLA and TCR-CMV co-occurrence with hypergeometric tests, applying a repertoire-size bias correction to TCR pairs. To estimate false discovery rates, a later analysis permuted the HLA or CMV assignments 20 times. A later analysis grouped co-occurring TCRs with DBSCAN, adding TCRdist sequence similarity when clustering within HLA-allele-positive subsets. Repertoires with fewer than 30,000 or more than 120,000 public chains, plus five repertoires with anomalous nucleotide sharing, were excluded from co-occurrence clustering. Entries here come from immuneACCESS through TCRdb and include only in-frame sequences with V and J called. Some clones fail to appear in such tables; in the studies checked, an unresolved V gene covers under half of the shortfall, and the cause of the remainder is unknown. V and J calls and clone size come straight from that table; D and trimming were deduced from the DNA. Across this sample there are over 100,000 clones, with about two thirds seen only once. The biggest ten clones account for 2% to 3% of the sample.

The CDR3 holds 13 amino acids from the cysteine to the phenylalanine. Only the CDR3 region is kept as DNA, spanning 39 bases read in frame from base 1. V trim: 2 bases; J trim: 6 bases; unmatched bases: 4. CDR1 and CDR2 were assigned from the germline V gene (reference sequence) as MNHNY and SVGAGI. Concerning this clone: The target of this receptor is not known. No clone much larger than this one lies a single base away; base qualities are absent.

The cohort was made up of 500 to 800 healthy bone marrow donors. Cohort members were all nominally healthy when sampled, although unrecorded immune exposures were likely present. The donor tested CMV seronegative and was one of the 352 seronegative cohort members. A peripheral blood sample was collected from each donor, and TCR beta sequencing was performed on peripheral blood mononuclear cells. Genomic DNA was extracted from the blood cell samples with the Qiagen DNeasy Blood Extraction Kit. This receptor chain uses TRBV6-6 and TRBJ2-7; 7 nucleotides in the junction match TRBD1. Sequenced: PBMCs. The sequence came from a middle-aged woman in good health and CMV-seronegative. The DNA sequence is TGTGCCAGCAGTTACATGGACAGGTTCGAGCAGTACTTC. Its amino acids are CASSYMDRFEQYF.